The rows below give T cell receptor beta chains drawn from one sample of a study of identical twins. TCRdb re-derived calls from the 5' RACE reads in MiXCR, one entry per CDR3 protein. The sample lists about 1.7 million distinct CDR3 sequences; under 35% were seen once. Input material: cord blood. These receptors all come from a newborn girl in good health. The CDR3 runs from the conserved cysteine through the conserved F or W. D genes are given only for firm matches. The size field is filled for only some rows; it gives once, few, many or a size class.

V	size	J	D	CDR3	DNA
TRBV18	once	TRBJ1-1	TRBD1	CASSQRTGEMNTEAFF	TGTGCCAGCTCACAAAGGACAGGGGAGATGAACACTGAAGCTTTCTTT
TRBV7-9	few	TRBJ2-7	.	CASSFQGRSYEQYF	TGTGCCAGCAGCTTCCAGGGCCGTTCCTACGAGCAGTACTTC
TRBV20-1	few	TRBJ2-7	TRBD2	CSARSGTSGGLSSYEQYF	TGCAGTGCTAGATCCGGGACTAGCGGGGGGCTAAGCTCCTACGAGCAGTACTTC
TRBV7-9	.	TRBJ1-2	.	CASSLGDGGYTF	TGTGCCAGCAGCTTAGGGGACGGGGGCTACACCTTC
TRBV29-1	many	TRBJ2-1	.	CSVKGNNEQFF	TGCAGCGTTAAGGGAAACAATGAGCAGTTCTTC
TRBV27	.	TRBJ1-6	.	CASSPRGGFNSPLHF	TGTGCCAGCAGTCCCCGGGGAGGTTTCAATTCACCCCTCCACTTT
TRBV9	few	TRBJ2-1	TRBD2	CASSVVGSGGAYNEQFF	TGTGCCAGCAGCGTAGTGGGAAGTGGGGGGGCCTACAATGAGCAGTTCTTC
TRBV20-1	.	TRBJ2-1	TRBD1	CSARGKGQGLLALIYNEQFF	TGCAGTGCTAGAGGGAAAGGACAGGGACTGTTGGCCCTAATTTACAATGAGCAGTTCTTC
TRBV5-1	.	TRBJ1-2	TRBD1	CASSPRNDRVEGYTF	TGCGCCAGCAGCCCCCGCAATGACAGGGTGGAGGGCTACACCTTC
TRBV7-2	few	TRBJ1-1	.	CASSLAYAMNTEAFF	TGTGCCAGCAGCTTAGCGTATGCGATGAACACTGAAGCTTTCTTT
TRBV29-1	.	TRBJ2-1	TRBD2	CSVSKGTSGYNEQFF	TGCAGCGTTTCTAAAGGGACTAGCGGCTACAATGAGCAGTTCTTC
TRBV24-1	.	TRBJ2-1	TRBD2	CATSDTGGPYNEQFF	TGTGCCACCAGTGATACGGGGGGGCCCTACAATGAGCAGTTCTTC
TRBV20-1	.	TRBJ2-7	TRBD2	CSASLGLAVYNEQYF	TGCAGTGCTAGTCTCGGACTAGCGGTTTACAATGAGCAGTACTTC
TRBV5-1	many	TRBJ2-6	.	CASSFGHSGANVLTF	TGCGCCAGCAGCTTTGGACACTCTGGGGCCAACGTCCTGACTTTC
TRBV4-1	few	TRBJ2-3	TRBD2	CASSLRGASGGVDTQYF	TGCGCCAGCAGCCTAAGGGGGGCTAGCGGGGGGGTAGATACGCAGTATTTT
TRBV25-1	few	TRBJ1-5	.	CASSAGTVGDQPQHF	TGTGCCAGCAGTGCAGGGACTGTTGGCGATCAGCCCCAGCATTTT
TRBV6-2/TRBV6-3	.	TRBJ2-1	.	CASSYLYEQFF	TGTGCCAGCAGTTATCTGTATGAGCAGTTCTTC
TRBV25-1	.	TRBJ1-1	TRBD1	CASSEPGTGEGEAFF	TGTGCCAGCAGTGAACCCGGGACAGGGGAGGGCGAAGCTTTCTTT